This T cell receptor (beta chain) was found in a study of T cell changes during pregnancy in multiple sclerosis. The length of the CDR3 is 17 residues. Germline assignment: CDR1 SGHNT and CDR2 YYREEE (reference sequence). V shed 0 bases and J 5 bases; nucleotides not matched to a gene: 11. Clones were read by immunoSEQ multiplex PCR, and TCRdb kept only the in-frame ones, dropping some. This sample yields around 50,000 clones, of which 75% to 95% are seen a single time; over 1% belongs to the top ten. This receptor was taken from a female donor in good health, enrolled as a control in a pregnancy study. The chain couples TRBV5-4 to TRBJ2-3, with 8 bases matching TRBD2. This specimen consisted of peripheral blood, obtained after pregnancy. This CDR3 reads CASSLGTLREGGDTQYF. The CDR3 region has the DNA TGTGCCAGCAGCTTGGGTACTCTACGGGAGGGTGGAGATACGCAGTATTTT.